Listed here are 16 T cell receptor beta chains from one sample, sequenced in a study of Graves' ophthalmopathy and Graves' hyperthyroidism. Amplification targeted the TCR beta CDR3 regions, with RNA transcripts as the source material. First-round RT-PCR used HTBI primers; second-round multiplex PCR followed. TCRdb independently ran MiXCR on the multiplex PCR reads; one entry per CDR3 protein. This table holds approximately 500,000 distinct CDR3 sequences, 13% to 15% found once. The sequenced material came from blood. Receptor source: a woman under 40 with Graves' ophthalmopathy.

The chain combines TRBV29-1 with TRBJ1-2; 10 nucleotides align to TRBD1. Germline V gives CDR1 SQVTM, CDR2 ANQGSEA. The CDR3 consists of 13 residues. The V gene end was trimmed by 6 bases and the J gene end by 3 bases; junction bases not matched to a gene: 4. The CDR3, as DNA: TGCAGCGTGGGGACAGGGGCGGACTATGGCTACACCTTC. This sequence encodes CSVGTGADYGYTF.

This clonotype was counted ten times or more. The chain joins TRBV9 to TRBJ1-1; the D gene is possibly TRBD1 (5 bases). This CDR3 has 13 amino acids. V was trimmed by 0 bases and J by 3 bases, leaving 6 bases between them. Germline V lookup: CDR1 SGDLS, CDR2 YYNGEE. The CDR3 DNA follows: TGTGCCAGCAGCGTAGGGGGGGACACTGAAGCTTTCTTT. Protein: CASSVGGDTEAFF.

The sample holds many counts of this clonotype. The CDR3 here is CASSFLREVEGELFF. CDR3 nucleotide sequence: TGTGCCAGCAGTTTCTTGCGGGAGGTGGAAGGGGAGCTGTTTTTT. The chain employs TRBV12-3 or TRBV12-4 and TRBJ2-2; 8 positions match TRBD2. J was trimmed by 8 bases and V by 3 bases; bases with no gene match: 8. CDR3 size: 15 residues.

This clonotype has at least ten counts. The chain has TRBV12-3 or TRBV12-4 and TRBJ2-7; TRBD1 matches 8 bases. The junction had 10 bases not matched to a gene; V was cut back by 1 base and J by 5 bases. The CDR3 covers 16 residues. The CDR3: CASSLEVTGGFHEQYF. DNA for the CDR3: TGTGCCAGCAGTTTAGAGGTCACAGGGGGGTTCCACGAGCAGTACTTC.

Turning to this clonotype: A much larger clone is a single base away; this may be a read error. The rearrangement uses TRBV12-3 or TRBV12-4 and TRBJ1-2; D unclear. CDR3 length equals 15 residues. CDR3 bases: TGTGCCAGCATTTTAGTACAGCAAACTAACCATGGCTACACCTTC. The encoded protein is CASILVQQTNHGYTF.

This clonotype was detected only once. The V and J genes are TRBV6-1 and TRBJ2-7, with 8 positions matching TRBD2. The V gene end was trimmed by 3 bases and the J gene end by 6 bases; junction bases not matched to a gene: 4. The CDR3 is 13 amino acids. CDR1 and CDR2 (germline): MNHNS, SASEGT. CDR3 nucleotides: TGTGCCAGCAGTGAGAGCGGGAGTTCCGAGCAGTACTTC. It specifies CASSESGSSEQYF.

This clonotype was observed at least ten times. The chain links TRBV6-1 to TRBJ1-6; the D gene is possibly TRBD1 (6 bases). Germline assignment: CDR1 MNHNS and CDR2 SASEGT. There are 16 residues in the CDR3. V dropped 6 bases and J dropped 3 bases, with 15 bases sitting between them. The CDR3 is CASRGQSNYYNSPLHF. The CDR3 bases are TGTGCCAGCAGAGGACAGTCCAATTACTATAATTCACCCCTCCACTTT.

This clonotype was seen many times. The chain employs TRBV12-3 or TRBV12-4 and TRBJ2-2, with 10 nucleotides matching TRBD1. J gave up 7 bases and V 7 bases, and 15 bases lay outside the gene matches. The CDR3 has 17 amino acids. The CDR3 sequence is CASNDRGRGAMVGELFF. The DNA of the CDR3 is TGTGCCAGCAACGACAGGGGGCGGGGGGCGATGGTCGGGGAGCTGTTTTTT.

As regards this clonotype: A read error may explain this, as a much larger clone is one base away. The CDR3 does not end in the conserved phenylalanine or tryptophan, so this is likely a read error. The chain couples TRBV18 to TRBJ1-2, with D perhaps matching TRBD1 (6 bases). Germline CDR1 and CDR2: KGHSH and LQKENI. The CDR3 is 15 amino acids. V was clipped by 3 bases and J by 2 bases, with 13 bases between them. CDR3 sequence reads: CASSPQSTGNYGYTS. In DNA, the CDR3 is TGTGCCAGCTCACCCCAATCGACAGGAAACTATGGCTACACCTCC.

The CDR3 reads CASSVRGAPGNTIYF. DNA of the CDR3: TGTGCCAGCAGCGTAAGGGGGGCGCCTGGAAACACCATATATTTT. The chain couples TRBV9 to TRBJ1-3, with D possibly matching TRBD1 (6 bases). This CDR3 spans 15 amino acids. V was clipped by 1 base and J by 2 bases, with 10 bases between them. The germline V gene has CDR1 SGDLS and CDR2 YYNGEE.

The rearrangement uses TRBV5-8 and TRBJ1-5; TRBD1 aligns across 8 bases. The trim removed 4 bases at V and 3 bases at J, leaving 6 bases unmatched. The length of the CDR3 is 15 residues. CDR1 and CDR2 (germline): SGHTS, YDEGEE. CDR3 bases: TGTGCCAGCAGCCCGGGACAGGTGATCAATCAGCCCCAGCATTTT. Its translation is CASSPGQVINQPQHF.

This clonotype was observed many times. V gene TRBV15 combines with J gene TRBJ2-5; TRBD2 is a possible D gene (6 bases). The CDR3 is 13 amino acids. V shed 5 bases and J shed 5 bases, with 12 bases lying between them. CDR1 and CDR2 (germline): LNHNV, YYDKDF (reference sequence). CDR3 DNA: TGTGCCACCAGCCCCGGGAGTCGGGAGACCCAGTACTTC. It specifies CATSPGSRETQYF.

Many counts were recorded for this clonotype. This CDR3 is CASSPWAGSGTEAFF. As DNA, the CDR3 is TGTGCCAGCAGTCCCTGGGCCGGGTCGGGGACTGAAGCTTTCTTT. The rearrangement links TRBV28 to TRBJ1-1; D ambiguous. Germline CDR1 is MDHEN and CDR2 is SYDVKM. The CDR3 spans 15 residues. V lost 5 bases and J 5 bases, leaving 18 bases between the germline ends.

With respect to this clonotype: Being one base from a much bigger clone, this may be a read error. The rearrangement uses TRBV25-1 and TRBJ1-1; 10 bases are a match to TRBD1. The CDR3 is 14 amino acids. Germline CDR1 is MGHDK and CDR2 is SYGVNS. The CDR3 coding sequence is TGTGTCAGCAGGGATGACAGGGGGCTCCCTGAAGCTTTCTTT. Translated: CVSRDDRGLPEAFF.

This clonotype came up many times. The CDR3 is CASSQKQGYEQYF. CDR3 nucleotide sequence: TGTGCCAGCAGTCAGAAACAGGGCTACGAGCAGTACTTC. The chain combines TRBV3-1 with TRBJ2-7; possibly TRBD1 for D (6 bases). Germline CDR1 is LGHDT and CDR2 is YNNKEL (reference sequence). This CDR3 comprises 13 residues. V was clipped by 6 bases and J by 3 bases, with 12 bases between them.

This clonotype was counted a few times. The CDR3 sequence is CASSLPTFNGSPLHF. Written as DNA, the CDR3 is TGTGCCAGCAGTTTACCAACCTTCAATGGTTCACCCCTCCACTTT. The V call is TRBV28, the J call TRBJ1-6; D is unclear. The V gene's germline CDR1 is MDHEN and CDR2 SYDVKM. CDR3 length: 15 residues. V lost 2 bases, J lost 9 bases, and 14 bases lay in between.